The 21 T cell receptor beta chains below were found in one sample sequenced in a study of blood T cells in healthy people across ages. Next came a second PCR, run for about 6 to 12 cycles, which used a sample-barcoded 5' primer along with a J-beta primer mix. MiXCR, run by TCRdb on the 5' RACE reads, gives a single entry per CDR3 protein. The repertoire has some 890,000 distinct CDR3 sequences, under 35% of them found once; the top ten carry 10%. The sample was also linked to a second study, of T cells of mothers and their children.

Material: blood. Every receptor here comes from a middle-aged woman in good health.

The rearrangement links TRBV29-1 to TRBJ1-1; TRBD1 might be the D (6 bases). Trimming removed 5 bases at V and 2 bases at J, with 12 bases between. CDR1 and CDR2 from the germline V gene are SQVTM and ANQGSEA. The CDR3 extends over 13 amino acids. The CDR3 sequence: CSVLGQPNTEAFF. As DNA, the CDR3 is TGCAGCGTTCTAGGACAGCCCAACACTGAAGCTTTCTTT.

This clonotype was observed many times. In nucleotides, the CDR3 is TGCAGTGCTAGAACCGTACAGCAAGAGACCCAGTACTTC. Protein: CSARTVQQETQYF. The chain joins TRBV20-1 to TRBJ2-5, with no clear D. Germline CDR1 is DFQATT and CDR2 is SNEGSKA (reference sequence). V was trimmed by 2 bases and J by 2 bases, leaving 9 bases between them. The CDR3 consists of 13 residues.

V and J are TRBV27 and TRBJ2-2; TRBD1 matches at 9 bases. The CDR3 has 17 residues. The J segment lost 6 bases and the V segment lost 6 bases, leaving 14 bases of the junction unmatched. Per germline, CDR1 MNHEY and CDR2 SMNVEV (reference sequence). The CDR3 sequence is CASSLQGALYVSGELFF. The DNA of the CDR3 is TGTGCCAGCAGCCTACAGGGGGCTCTCTATGTGTCCGGGGAGCTGTTTTTT.

Details on this clonotype: Given a much more abundant clone one base away, this may be a read error. The J gene is TRBJ1-5, the V gene TRBV15; D is ambiguous. The CDR3 consists of 13 residues. CDR1 and CDR2 from the germline V gene are LNHNV and YYDKDF (reference sequence). Trimming left V 1 base short and J 6 bases short, with 7 bases between. The CDR3 spells CATSRGLCQPQHF. The CDR3 DNA is TGTGCCACCAGCAGAGGACTATGTCAGCCCCAGCATTTT.

This clonotype came up many times. The chain uses TRBV19 and TRBJ2-7; tentatively, D is TRBD1 or TRBD2 (6 bases each). Trimming took 3 bases from V and 2 from J, leaving 17 bases between them. This CDR3 is built from 16 residues. Germline CDR1 is LNHDA and CDR2 is SQIVND (reference sequence). The CDR3 nucleotides are TGTGCCAGTAGTATTTTGGGGGGCACAGACACCTACGAGCAGTACTTC. It encodes CASSILGGTDTYEQYF.

This clonotype was seen a handful of times. V gene TRBV12-3 or TRBV12-4 combines with J gene TRBJ2-2, with D uncertain. V was pared by 4 bases and J by 6 bases, with 3 bases between. The CDR3 contains 11 residues. CDR3 loop: CASSYSGELFF. CDR3 in DNA: TGTGCCAGCAGTTATTCCGGGGAGCTGTTTTTT.

The chain combines TRBV2 with TRBJ1-5; D is undetermined. Trimming removed 2 bases from V and 7 bases from J, with 15 bases in between. Germline lookup yields CDR1 SNHLY and CDR2 FYNNEI. The CDR3 has 15 residues. The CDR3 region has the DNA TGTGCCAGCAGTGAACAGGCTCCGGCGGGGCAGCCCCAGCATTTT. Protein product: CASSEQAPAGQPQHF.

This clonotype occurred many times. The J gene is TRBJ2-5, the V gene TRBV29-1; 7 nucleotides align to TRBD1. Per germline, CDR1 SQVTM and CDR2 ANQGSEA. Losses at the gene ends were 0 bases for V and 5 bases for J; bases not matched to a gene: 6. The CDR3 loop spans 14 amino acids. CDR3 region: CSVEDWTGMETQYF. Here the CDR3 DNA reads TGCAGCGTTGAAGACTGGACAGGAATGGAGACCCAGTACTTC.

About this clonotype itself: It is likely a read error, because the conserved phenylalanine at the end of the CDR3 is missing. This chain connects TRBV10-3 to TRBJ2-3; no clear D. The CDR3 consists of 14 residues. Germline loops: CDR1 ENHRY, CDR2 SYGVKD. V was cut by 5 bases and J by 2 bases, with 11 bases left in between. CDR3 in DNA: TGTGCCATCAGTCGGGTGGGGAACACAGATACGCAGTATTAT. It translates to CAISRVGNTDTQYY.

The V and J genes are TRBV20-1 and TRBJ2-5; 8 positions match TRBD2. V shed 6 bases and J 0 bases; nucleotides not matched to a gene: 9. Looked up from germline, CDR1 is DFQATT and CDR2 is SNEGSKA (reference sequence). The CDR3 spans 15 residues. CDR3 DNA: TGCAGTGCCCCAAGGTCAGCGGGGGACCAAGAGACCCAGTACTTC. It encodes CSAPRSAGDQETQYF.

This clonotype was seen a few times. The J gene is TRBJ2-1, the V gene TRBV7-2; no reliable D call. The CDR3 is 12 amino acids. The germline V and J ends were trimmed by 2 bases and 8 bases, with 7 bases remaining between them. The germline CDR1 and CDR2 sequences are SGHTA and FQGNSA. The CDR3 loop is CASSLIVDEQFF. For the CDR3, the DNA is TGTGCCAGCAGCTTAATCGTCGATGAGCAGTTCTTC.

This clonotype was recorded once. The J gene is TRBJ2-2, the V gene TRBV7-3; D is unclear. The CDR3 is made up of 13 amino acids. Germline CDR1 is SGHTA and CDR2 is FQGTGA. V was shortened by 6 bases and J by 5 bases, with 10 bases between the two germline ends. CDR3 bases: TGTGCCAGCAGGGAAGGGAATACCGGGGAGCTGTTTTTT. This gives the protein CASREGNTGELFF.

The chain links TRBV6-5 to TRBJ2-1; 16 nucleotides match TRBD2. With V trimmed by 6 bases and J by 11 bases, 7 bases remained unmatched. The CDR3 sequence is 15 residues long. CDR1 MNHEY and CDR2 SVGAGI come from the germline V gene. The CDR3 reads CASSYGTSGGAKQFF. CDR3 bases: TGTGCCAGCAGCTACGGGACTAGCGGGGGGGCCAAGCAGTTCTTC.

This clonotype occurred once. The CDR3 sequence is CSGDRGYNEQFF. The CDR3 DNA sequence: TGCAGCGGTGACCGGGGATACAATGAGCAGTTCTTC. The chain links TRBV29-1 to TRBJ2-1; tentative D call: TRBD2 (5 bases). The V end was cut by 7 bases, the J end by 4 bases, with 11 bases between. Looked up from germline, CDR1 is SQVTM and CDR2 is ANQGSEA. CDR3 size: 12 residues.

This clonotype has a handful of counts. The chain joins TRBV20-1 to TRBJ1-1; 7 bases match TRBD1. J was trimmed by 1 base and V by 0 bases; bases with no gene match: 2. This CDR3 comprises 14 residues. Germline CDR1 and CDR2: DFQATT and SNEGSKA (reference sequence). CDR3 protein: CSARDRQGNTEAFF. The CDR3 DNA sequence: TGCAGTGCTAGAGATAGACAGGGGAACACTGAAGCTTTCTTT.

The rearrangement uses TRBV12-3 or TRBV12-4 and TRBJ2-3, with a tentative D call TRBD2 (5 bases). Trimming took off 3 bases at V and 10 bases at J, with 20 bases between the two ends. CDR3 length: 15 amino acids. The CDR3 nucleotides are TGTGCCAGCAGTTTCGGAGGAGTAATAGGCGATGCGCAGTATTTT. It is translated as CASSFGGVIGDAQYF.

The chain is built from TRBV7-9 and TRBJ1-1, with TRBD1 matching 7 bases. CDR1 is SEHNR and CDR2 is FQNEAQ in the germline V gene (reference sequence). V lost 7 bases, J lost 7 bases, and 6 bases stayed unmatched. CDR3 length: 12 residues. CDR3 loop: CASTRGSSEAFF. The CDR3 region has the DNA TGTGCCAGCACCAGGGGGTCGAGTGAAGCTTTCTTT.

This clonotype was recorded a few times. A much bigger clone sits one base away, suggesting this may be a read error. J is TRBJ2-3 and V is TRBV4-1; D might be TRBD2 (5 bases). This CDR3 has 14 residues. Germline CDR1 reads MGHRA; CDR2 reads YSYEKL. The V gene lost 5 bases and the J gene lost 3 bases, with 12 bases spanning the gap. CDR3 DNA: TGCGCCAGCAGCGCCCCCCCGGGGACAGATACGCAGTATTTT. This translates into CASSAPPGTDTQYF.

This clonotype has more than one count but fewer than ten. V gene TRBV12-3 or TRBV12-4 combines with J gene TRBJ2-5; 8 bases are a match to TRBD1. Trimming took 6 bases from V and 5 from J; bases not matched to a gene: 11. The CDR3 has 15 residues. The CDR3, as DNA: TGTGCCAGCAGGCCCGGGACAGGCAGGGTGGAGACCCAGTACTTC. Protein product: CASRPGTGRVETQYF.

This clonotype was counted a few times. The DNA of the CDR3 is TGTGCCAGCAGTTACCAGGGGGGTAATTCACCCCTCCACTTT. Protein sequence: CASSYQGGNSPLHF. The rearrangement uses TRBV27 and TRBJ1-6; 7 nucleotides agree with TRBD1. The CDR3 spans 14 residues. V trimming: 4 bases; J trimming: 6 bases; junction bases outside the gene matches: 3. CDR1 and CDR2 (germline): MNHEY, SMNVEV (reference sequence).

This clonotype was picked up many times. This chain connects TRBV5-1 to TRBJ2-7, with D perhaps TRBD1 (5 bases). V lost 4 bases and J lost 2, with 13 bases in between. In germline, CDR1 is SGHRS, CDR2 YFSETQ. The CDR3 spans 14 residues. CDR3 sequence (DNA): TGCGCCAGCAGCCCCAGACAGCTTACCTACGAGCAGTACTTC. This encodes CASSPRQLTYEQYF.